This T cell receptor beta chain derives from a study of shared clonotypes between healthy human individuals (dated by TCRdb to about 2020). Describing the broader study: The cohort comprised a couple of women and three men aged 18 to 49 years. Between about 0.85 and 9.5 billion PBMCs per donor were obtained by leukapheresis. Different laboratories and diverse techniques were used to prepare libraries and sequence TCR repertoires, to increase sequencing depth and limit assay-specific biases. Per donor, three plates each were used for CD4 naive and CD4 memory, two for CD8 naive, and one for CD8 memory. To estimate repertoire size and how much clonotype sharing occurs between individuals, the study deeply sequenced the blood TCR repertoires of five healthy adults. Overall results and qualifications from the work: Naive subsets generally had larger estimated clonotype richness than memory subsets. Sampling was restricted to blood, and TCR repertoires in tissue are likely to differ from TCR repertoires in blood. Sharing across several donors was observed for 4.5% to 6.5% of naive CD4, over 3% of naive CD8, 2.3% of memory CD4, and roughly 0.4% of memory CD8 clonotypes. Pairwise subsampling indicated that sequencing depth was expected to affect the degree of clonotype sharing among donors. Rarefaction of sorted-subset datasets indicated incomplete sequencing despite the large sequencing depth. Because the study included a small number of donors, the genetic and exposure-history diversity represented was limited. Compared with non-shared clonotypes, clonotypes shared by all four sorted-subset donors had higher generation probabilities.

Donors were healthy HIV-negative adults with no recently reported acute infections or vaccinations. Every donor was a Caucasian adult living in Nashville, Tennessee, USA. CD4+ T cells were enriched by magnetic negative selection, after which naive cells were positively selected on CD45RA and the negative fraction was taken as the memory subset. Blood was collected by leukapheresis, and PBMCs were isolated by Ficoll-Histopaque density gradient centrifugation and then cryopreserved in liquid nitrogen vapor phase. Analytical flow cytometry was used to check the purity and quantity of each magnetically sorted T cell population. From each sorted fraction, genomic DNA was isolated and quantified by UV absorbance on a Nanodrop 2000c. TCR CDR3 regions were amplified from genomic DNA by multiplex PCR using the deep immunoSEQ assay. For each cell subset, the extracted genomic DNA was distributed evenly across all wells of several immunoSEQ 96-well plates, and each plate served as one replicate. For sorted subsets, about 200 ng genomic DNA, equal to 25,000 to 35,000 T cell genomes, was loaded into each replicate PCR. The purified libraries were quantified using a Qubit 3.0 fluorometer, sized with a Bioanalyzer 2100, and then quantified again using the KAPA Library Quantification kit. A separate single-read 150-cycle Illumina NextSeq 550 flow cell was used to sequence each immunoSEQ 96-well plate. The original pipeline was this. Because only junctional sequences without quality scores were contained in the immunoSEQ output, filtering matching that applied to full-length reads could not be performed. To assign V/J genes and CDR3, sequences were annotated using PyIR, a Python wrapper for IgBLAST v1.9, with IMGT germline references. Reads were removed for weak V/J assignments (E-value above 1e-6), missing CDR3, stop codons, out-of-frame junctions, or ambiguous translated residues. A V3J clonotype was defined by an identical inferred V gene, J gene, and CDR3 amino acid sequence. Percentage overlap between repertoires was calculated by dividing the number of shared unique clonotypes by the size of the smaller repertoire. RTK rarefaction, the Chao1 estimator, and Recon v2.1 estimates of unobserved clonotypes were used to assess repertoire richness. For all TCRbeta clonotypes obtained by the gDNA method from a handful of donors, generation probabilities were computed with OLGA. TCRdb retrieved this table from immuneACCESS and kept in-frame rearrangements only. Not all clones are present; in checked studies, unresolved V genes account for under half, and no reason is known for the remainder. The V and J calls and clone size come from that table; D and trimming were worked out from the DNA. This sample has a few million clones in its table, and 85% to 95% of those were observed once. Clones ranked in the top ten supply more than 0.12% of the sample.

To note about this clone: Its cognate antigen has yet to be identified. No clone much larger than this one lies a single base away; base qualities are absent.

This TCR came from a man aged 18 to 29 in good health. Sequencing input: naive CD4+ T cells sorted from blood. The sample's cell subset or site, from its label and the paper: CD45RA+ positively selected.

The nucleotide sequence reads TGTGCCAGCAGTGTAGTAGCGGGGGCAGATACGCAGTATTTT. This gives the protein CASSVVAGADTQYF. The sequence is built from TRBV6-1 and TRBJ2-3, and 9 junction bases match TRBD2. CDR1 MNHNS and CDR2 SASEGT were looked up in the germline V gene. Germline trimming: 4 bases from V, 4 bases from J; junction bases outside gene matches: 3. The CDR3, cysteine through phenylalanine, is 14 amino acids long. The DNA shown is the 42-base CDR3, in frame from base 1.